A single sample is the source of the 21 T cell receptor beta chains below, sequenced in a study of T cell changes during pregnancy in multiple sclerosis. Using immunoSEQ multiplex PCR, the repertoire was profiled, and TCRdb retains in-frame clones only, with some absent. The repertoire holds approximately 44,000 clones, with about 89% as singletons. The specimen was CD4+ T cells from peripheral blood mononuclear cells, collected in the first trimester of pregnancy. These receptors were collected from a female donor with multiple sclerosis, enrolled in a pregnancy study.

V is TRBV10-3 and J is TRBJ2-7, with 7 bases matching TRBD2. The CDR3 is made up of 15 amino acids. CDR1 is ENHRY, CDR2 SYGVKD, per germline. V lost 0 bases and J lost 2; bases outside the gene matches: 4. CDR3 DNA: TGTGCCATCAGTGAGTCTAGCGGGTCCCCCTACGAGCAGTACTTC. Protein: CAISESSGSPYEQYF.

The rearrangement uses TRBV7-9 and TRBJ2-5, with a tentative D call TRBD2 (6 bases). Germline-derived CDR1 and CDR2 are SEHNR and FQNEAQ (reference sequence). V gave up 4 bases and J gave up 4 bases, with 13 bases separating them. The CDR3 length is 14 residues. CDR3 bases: TGTGCCAGCAGCTCGGGAGCTGCGCTAGAGACCCAGTACTTC. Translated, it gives CASSSGAALETQYF.

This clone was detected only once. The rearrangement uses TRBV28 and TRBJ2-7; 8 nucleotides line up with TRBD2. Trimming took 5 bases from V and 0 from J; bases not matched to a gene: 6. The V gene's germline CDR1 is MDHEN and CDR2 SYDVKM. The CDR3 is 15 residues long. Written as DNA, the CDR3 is TGTGCCAGCAGTACCACTAGCGGATCCTCCTACGAGCAGTACTTC. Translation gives CASSTTSGSSYEQYF.

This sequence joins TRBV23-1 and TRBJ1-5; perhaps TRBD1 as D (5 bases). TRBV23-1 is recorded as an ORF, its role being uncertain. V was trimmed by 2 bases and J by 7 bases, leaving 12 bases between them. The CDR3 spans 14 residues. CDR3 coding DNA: TGCGCCAGCAGTCAACAGGGTGCAGAACAGCCCCAGCATTTT. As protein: CASSQQGAEQPQHF.

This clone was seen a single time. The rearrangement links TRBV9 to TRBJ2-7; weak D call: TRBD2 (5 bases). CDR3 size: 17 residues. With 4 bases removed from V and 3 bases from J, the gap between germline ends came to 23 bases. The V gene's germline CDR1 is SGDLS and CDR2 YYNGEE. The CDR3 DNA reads TGTGCCAGCAGCCCCAGAAGGAGGACGGCAGGAAACTACGAGCAGTACTTC. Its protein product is CASSPRRRTAGNYEQYF. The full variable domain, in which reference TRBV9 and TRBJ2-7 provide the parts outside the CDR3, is DSGVTQTPKHLITATGQRVTLRCSPRSGDLSVYWYQQSLDQGLQFLIQYYNGEERAKGNILERFSAQQFPDLHSELNLSSLELGDSALYFCASSPRRRTAGNYEQYFGPGTRLTVT.

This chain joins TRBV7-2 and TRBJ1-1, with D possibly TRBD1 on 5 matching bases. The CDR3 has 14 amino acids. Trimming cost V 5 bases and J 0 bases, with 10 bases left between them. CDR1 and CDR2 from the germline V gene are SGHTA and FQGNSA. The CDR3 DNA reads TGTGCCAGCAGCCGACAGACAATGAACACTGAAGCTTTCTTT. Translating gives CASSRQTMNTEAFF.

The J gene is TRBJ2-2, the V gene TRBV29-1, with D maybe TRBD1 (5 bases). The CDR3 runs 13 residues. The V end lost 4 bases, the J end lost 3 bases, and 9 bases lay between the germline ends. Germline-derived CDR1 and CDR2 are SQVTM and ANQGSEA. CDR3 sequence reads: CSVGGAHTGELFF. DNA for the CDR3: TGCAGCGTTGGTGGGGCGCACACCGGGGAGCTGTTTTTT.

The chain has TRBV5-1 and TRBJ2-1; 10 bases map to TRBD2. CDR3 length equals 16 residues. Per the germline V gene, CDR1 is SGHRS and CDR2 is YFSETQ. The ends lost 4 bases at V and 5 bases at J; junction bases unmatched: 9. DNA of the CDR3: TGCGCCAGCAGCCTAACCTGGACTAGCGGAAACAATGAGCAGTTCTTC. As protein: CASSLTWTSGNNEQFF.

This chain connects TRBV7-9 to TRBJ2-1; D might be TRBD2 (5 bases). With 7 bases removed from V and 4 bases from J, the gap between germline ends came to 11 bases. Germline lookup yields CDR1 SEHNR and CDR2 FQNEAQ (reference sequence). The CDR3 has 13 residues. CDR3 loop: CASIAGNYNEQFF. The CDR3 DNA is TGTGCCAGCATCGCCGGGAATTACAATGAGCAGTTCTTC.

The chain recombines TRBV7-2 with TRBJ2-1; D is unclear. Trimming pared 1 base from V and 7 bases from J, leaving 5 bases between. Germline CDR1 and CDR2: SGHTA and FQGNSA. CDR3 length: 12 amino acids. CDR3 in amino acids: CASSLDRNEQFF. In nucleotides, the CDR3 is TGTGCCAGCAGCTTAGATCGGAATGAGCAGTTCTTC.

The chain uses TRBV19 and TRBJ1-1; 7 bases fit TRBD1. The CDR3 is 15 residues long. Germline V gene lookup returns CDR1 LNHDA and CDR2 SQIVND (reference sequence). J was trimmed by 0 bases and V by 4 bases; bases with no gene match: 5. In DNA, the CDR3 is TGTGCCAGTAGTACCAACGGACAGGTGAACACTGAAGCTTTCTTT. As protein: CASSTNGQVNTEAFF.

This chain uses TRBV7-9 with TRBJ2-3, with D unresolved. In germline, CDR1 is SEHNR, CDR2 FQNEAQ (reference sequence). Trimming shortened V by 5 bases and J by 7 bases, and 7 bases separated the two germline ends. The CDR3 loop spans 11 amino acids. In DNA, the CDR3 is TGTGCCAGCAGCCCCCAAAATACGCAGTATTTT. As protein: CASSPQNTQYF.

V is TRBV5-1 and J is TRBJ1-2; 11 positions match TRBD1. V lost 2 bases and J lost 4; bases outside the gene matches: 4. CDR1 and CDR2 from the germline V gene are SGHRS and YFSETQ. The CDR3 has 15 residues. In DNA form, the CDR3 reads TGCGCCAGCAGCTTCGGACAGGGGGCGCGCTATGGCTACACCTTC. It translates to CASSFGQGARYGYTF.

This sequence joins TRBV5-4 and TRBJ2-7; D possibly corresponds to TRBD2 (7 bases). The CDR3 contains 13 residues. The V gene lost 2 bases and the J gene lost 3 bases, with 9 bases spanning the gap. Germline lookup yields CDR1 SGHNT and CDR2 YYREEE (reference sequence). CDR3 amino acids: CASSLGGGYEQYF. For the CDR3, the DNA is TGTGCCAGCAGCTTAGGGGGGGGCTACGAGCAGTACTTC.

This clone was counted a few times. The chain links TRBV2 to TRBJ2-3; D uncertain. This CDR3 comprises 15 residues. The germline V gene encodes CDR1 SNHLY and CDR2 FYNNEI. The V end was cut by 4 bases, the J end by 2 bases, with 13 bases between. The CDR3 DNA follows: TGTGCCAGCAGTGTAGGATCGGGTAACACAGATACGCAGTATTTT. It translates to CASSVGSGNTDTQYF.

The CDR3 region has the DNA TGTGCCAGTAGTATTCCTGGACAGGGGGCGAGACAGCCCCAGCATTTT. This gives the protein CASSIPGQGARQPQHF. The chain joins TRBV19 to TRBJ1-5; TRBD1 agrees at 11 bases. Per the germline V gene, CDR1 is LNHDA and CDR2 is SQIVND (reference sequence). CDR3 length: 16 residues. V gave up 3 bases and J gave up 7 bases; unmatched junction bases: 8.

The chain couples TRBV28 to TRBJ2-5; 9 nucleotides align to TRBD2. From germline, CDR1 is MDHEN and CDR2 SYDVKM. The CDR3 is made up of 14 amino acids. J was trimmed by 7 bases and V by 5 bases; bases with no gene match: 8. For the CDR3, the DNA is TGTGCCAGCAGTCGCCTAACAGCGGGAGGGACCCAGTACTTC. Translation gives CASSRLTAGGTQYF. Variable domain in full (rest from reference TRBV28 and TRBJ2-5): DVKVTQSSRYLVKRTGEKVFLECVQDMDHENMFWYRQDPGLGLRLIYFSYDVKMKEKGDIPEGYSVSREKKERFSLILESASTNQTSMYLCASSRLTAGGTQYFGPGTRLLVL.

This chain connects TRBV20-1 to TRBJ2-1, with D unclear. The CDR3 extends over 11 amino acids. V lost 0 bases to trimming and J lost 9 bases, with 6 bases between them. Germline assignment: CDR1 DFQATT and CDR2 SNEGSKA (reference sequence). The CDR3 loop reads CSARENGEQFF. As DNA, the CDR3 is TGCAGTGCTAGAGAAAACGGTGAGCAGTTCTTC.

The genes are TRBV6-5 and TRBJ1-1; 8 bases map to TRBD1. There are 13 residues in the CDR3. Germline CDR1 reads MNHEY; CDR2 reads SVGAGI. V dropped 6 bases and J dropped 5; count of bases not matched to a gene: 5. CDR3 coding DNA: TGTGCCAGCAGCCGCACAGGGGGGACTGAAGCTTTCTTT. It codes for CASSRTGGTEAFF.

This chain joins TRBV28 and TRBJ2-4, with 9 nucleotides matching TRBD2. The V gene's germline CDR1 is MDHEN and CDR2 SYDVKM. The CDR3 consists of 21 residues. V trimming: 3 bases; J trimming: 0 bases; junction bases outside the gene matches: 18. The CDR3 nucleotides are TGTGCCAGCAGTTTTCTGGGGAGTGCCACTAGCGGGCAAATAGCCAAAAACATTCAGTACTTC. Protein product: CASSFLGSATSGQIAKNIQYF.

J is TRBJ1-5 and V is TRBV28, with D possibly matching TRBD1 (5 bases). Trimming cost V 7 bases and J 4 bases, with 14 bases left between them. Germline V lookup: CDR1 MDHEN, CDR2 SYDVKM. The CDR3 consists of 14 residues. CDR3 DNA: TGTGCCAGCACCACCTGGGGGGATAATCAGCCCCAGCATTTT. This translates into CASTTWGDNQPQHF.